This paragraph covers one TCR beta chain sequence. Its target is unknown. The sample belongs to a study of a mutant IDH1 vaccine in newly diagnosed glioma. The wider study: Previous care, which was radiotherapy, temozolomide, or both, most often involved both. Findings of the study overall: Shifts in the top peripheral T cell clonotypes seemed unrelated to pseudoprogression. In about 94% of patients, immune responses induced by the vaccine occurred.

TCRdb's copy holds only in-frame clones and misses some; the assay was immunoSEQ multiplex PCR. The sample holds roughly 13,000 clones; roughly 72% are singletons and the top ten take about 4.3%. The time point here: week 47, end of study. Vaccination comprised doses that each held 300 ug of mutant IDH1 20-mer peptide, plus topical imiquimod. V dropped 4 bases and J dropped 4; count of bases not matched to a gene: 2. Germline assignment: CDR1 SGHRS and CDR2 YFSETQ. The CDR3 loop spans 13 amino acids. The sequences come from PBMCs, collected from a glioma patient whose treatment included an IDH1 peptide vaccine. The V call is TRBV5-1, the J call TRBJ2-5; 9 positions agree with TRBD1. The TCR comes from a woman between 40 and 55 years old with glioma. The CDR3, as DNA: TGCGCCAGCAGCAGGACAGGGGTAGAGACCCAGTACTTC. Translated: CASSRTGVETQYF.